Listed below are T cell receptor beta chains from one sample, sequenced in a study of shared clonotypes between healthy human individuals. This table comes from immunoSEQ multiplex PCR, and its TCRdb copy is limited to in-frame clones, with some not included. The sample includes approximately 100,000 clones, about 67% of them seen just once. What was sequenced was memory CD8+ T cells sorted from blood. These receptors all stem from a woman aged 25 to 39 in good health. The CDR3 runs from the conserved cysteine through the conserved F or W. Each record gives: CDR3 protein, CDR3 DNA, V gene, D gene, CDR3 length, J gene, clone size. A D gene is named only where the DNA matches it firmly. Only some rows state a clone size, as once, few, many or a class for expanded clones.

cdr3_aa: CASSFPGTSYNEQFF; cdr3_nt: TGTGCCAGCAGTTTCCCCGGGACCTCCTACAATGAGCAGTTCTTC; v_call: TRBV28; d_call: .; cdr3_length: 15; j_call: TRBJ2-1; clone_size: few
cdr3_aa: CASSQEIQRPAKNIQYF; cdr3_nt: TGTGCCAGCAGCCAAGAGATTCAGCGGCCCGCCAAAAACATTCAGTACTTC; v_call: TRBV4-2; d_call: .; cdr3_length: 17; j_call: TRBJ2-4; clone_size: .
cdr3_aa: CASSLVRQGATEAFF; cdr3_nt: TGCGCCAGCAGCTTGGTTCGTCAGGGGGCCACTGAAGCTTTCTTT; v_call: TRBV5-1; d_call: TRBD1; cdr3_length: 15; j_call: TRBJ1-1; clone_size: .
cdr3_aa: CASSLGQVTEAFF; cdr3_nt: TGTGCCAGCAGCTTGGGACAGGTCACTGAAGCTTTCTTT; v_call: TRBV7-6; d_call: TRBD1; cdr3_length: 13; j_call: TRBJ1-1; clone_size: .
cdr3_aa: CASSGLTGNQPQHF; cdr3_nt: TGTGCCAGCAGTGGTCTTACGGGCAATCAGCCCCAGCATTTT; v_call: TRBV2; d_call: .; cdr3_length: 14; j_call: TRBJ1-5; clone_size: many
cdr3_aa: CASSATGTSMHF; cdr3_nt: TGTGCCAGCAGTGCGACCGGGACTAGCATGCATTTT; v_call: TRBV25-1; d_call: TRBD2; cdr3_length: 12; j_call: TRBJ2-3; clone_size: .
cdr3_aa: CASRPMTGGSGYTF; cdr3_nt: TGCGCCAGCAGACCTATGACAGGCGGTTCTGGCTACACCTTC; v_call: TRBV4-1; d_call: .; cdr3_length: 14; j_call: TRBJ1-2; clone_size: .
cdr3_aa: CASSPPAVGTVLHEQYF; cdr3_nt: TGTGCCAGCAGCCCCCCAGCAGTCGGGACAGTTCTCCACGAGCAGTACTTC; v_call: TRBV7-9; d_call: TRBD1; cdr3_length: 17; j_call: TRBJ2-7; clone_size: .
cdr3_aa: CASSPIIAGAYEQFF; cdr3_nt: TGTGCCAGCAGTCCCATAATAGCGGGAGCCTATGAGCAGTTCTTC; v_call: TRBV28; d_call: TRBD2; cdr3_length: 15; j_call: TRBJ2-1; clone_size: .
cdr3_aa: CASSFRWDIDYTEAFF; cdr3_nt: TGTGCCAGCAGCTTTAGGTGGGACATAGATTACACTGAAGCTTTCTTT; v_call: TRBV5-4; d_call: .; cdr3_length: 16; j_call: TRBJ1-1; clone_size: .
cdr3_aa: CASSPFWGGSYEQYF; cdr3_nt: TGTGCCAGCAGCCCGTTCTGGGGGGGTTCCTACGAGCAGTACTTC; v_call: TRBV7-8; d_call: TRBD2; cdr3_length: 15; j_call: TRBJ2-7; clone_size: .
cdr3_aa: CASSITQGSGANVLTF; cdr3_nt: TGTGCCAGTAGTATCACACAGGGTTCCGGGGCCAACGTCCTGACTTTC; v_call: TRBV19; d_call: .; cdr3_length: 16; j_call: TRBJ2-6; clone_size: .
cdr3_aa: CASSELAGSTDTQYF; cdr3_nt: TGTGCCAGCAGTGAACTAGCGGGTAGCACAGATACGCAGTATTTT; v_call: TRBV6-4; d_call: TRBD2; cdr3_length: 15; j_call: TRBJ2-3; clone_size: many
cdr3_aa: CASITGIGNEQFF; cdr3_nt: TGTGCCAGCATTACAGGGATCGGCAATGAGCAGTTCTTC; v_call: TRBV7-9; d_call: .; cdr3_length: 13; j_call: TRBJ2-1; clone_size: .
cdr3_aa: CASSEGQGASYEQYF; cdr3_nt: TGTGCCAGCAGCGAGGGACAGGGGGCTTCCTACGAGCAGTACTTC; v_call: TRBV5-8; d_call: TRBD1; cdr3_length: 15; j_call: TRBJ2-7; clone_size: once
cdr3_aa: CASSPRDREYEQYF; cdr3_nt: TGTGCCAGCAGCCCGAGGGACAGGGAGTACGAGCAGTACTTC; v_call: TRBV7-9; d_call: TRBD1; cdr3_length: 14; j_call: TRBJ2-7; clone_size: .
cdr3_aa: CASSLTGISGGYTF; cdr3_nt: TGTGCCAGCAGCCTGACAGGGATCTCGGGTGGCTACACCTTC; v_call: TRBV14; d_call: TRBD1; cdr3_length: 14; j_call: TRBJ1-2; clone_size: .
cdr3_aa: CASSSGLNSYEQYF; cdr3_nt: TGTGCCAGCAGTAGCGGACTAAACTCCTACGAGCAGTACTTC; v_call: TRBV6-1; d_call: .; cdr3_length: 14; j_call: TRBJ2-7; clone_size: .
cdr3_aa: CSVASGQGYYYGYTF; cdr3_nt: TGCAGCGTTGCATCGGGACAGGGGTATTACTATGGCTACACCTTC; v_call: TRBV29-1; d_call: TRBD1; cdr3_length: 15; j_call: TRBJ1-2; clone_size: once
cdr3_aa: CASSRTGVAEAFF; cdr3_nt: TGTGCCAGCAGCAGAACAGGGGTAGCTGAAGCTTTCTTT; v_call: TRBV5-6; d_call: TRBD1; cdr3_length: 13; j_call: TRBJ1-1; clone_size: .
cdr3_aa: CASSFDRRTYQETQYF; cdr3_nt: TGTGCCAGCAGTTTTGATAGGCGGACGTACCAAGAGACCCAGTACTTC; v_call: TRBV27; d_call: .; cdr3_length: 16; j_call: TRBJ2-5; clone_size: once
cdr3_aa: CASSEGSQGSPLHF; cdr3_nt: TGTGCCAGCAGTGAGGGGTCCCAAGGTTCACCCCTCCACTTT; v_call: TRBV2; d_call: .; cdr3_length: 14; j_call: TRBJ1-6; clone_size: .
cdr3_aa: CASSVTRDSPYEQYF; cdr3_nt: TGTGCCAGCAGCGTAACCCGGGACAGCCCCTACGAGCAGTACTTC; v_call: TRBV9; d_call: TRBD1; cdr3_length: 15; j_call: TRBJ2-7; clone_size: .
cdr3_aa: CAWSDWGLAYSYNEQFF; cdr3_nt: TGTGCCTGGAGCGACTGGGGACTAGCTTACTCCTACAATGAGCAGTTCTTC; v_call: TRBV30; d_call: TRBD2; cdr3_length: 17; j_call: TRBJ2-1; clone_size: .
cdr3_aa: CASSRGSGEKETQYF; cdr3_nt: TGTGCCAGCAGCCGTGGTAGCGGGGAGAAAGAGACCCAGTACTTC; v_call: TRBV11-2; d_call: TRBD2; cdr3_length: 15; j_call: TRBJ2-5; clone_size: once
cdr3_aa: CASSGDREGGYTF; cdr3_nt: TGTGCCAGCAGTGGGGACAGGGAGGGCGGCTACACCTTC; v_call: TRBV28; d_call: TRBD1; cdr3_length: 13; j_call: TRBJ1-2; clone_size: .
cdr3_aa: CASSLLLSSYNEQFF; cdr3_nt: TGTGCCAGCAGTTTACTCTTAAGCTCCTACAATGAGCAGTTCTTC; v_call: TRBV28; d_call: .; cdr3_length: 15; j_call: TRBJ2-1; clone_size: .
cdr3_aa: CASSRRRVTVFDEQYF; cdr3_nt: TGTGCCAGCAGCAGGAGACGCGTAACCGTATTCGACGAGCAGTACTTC; v_call: TRBV7-6; d_call: .; cdr3_length: 16; j_call: TRBJ2-7; clone_size: few
cdr3_aa: CASSPTPYRATNEKLFF; cdr3_nt: TGTGCCAGCAGCCCAACCCCCTACAGAGCAACTAATGAAAAACTGTTTTTT; v_call: TRBV7-9; d_call: .; cdr3_length: 17; j_call: TRBJ1-4; clone_size: .
cdr3_aa: CASSPSEDTQYF; cdr3_nt: TGTGCCAGCAGTCCTAGCGAAGATACGCAGTATTTT; v_call: TRBV6-6; d_call: .; cdr3_length: 12; j_call: TRBJ2-3; clone_size: .
cdr3_aa: CASRVSDEGGEQYF; cdr3_nt: TGTGCCAGTAGGGTATCAGACGAGGGCGGCGAGCAGTACTTC; v_call: TRBV19; d_call: .; cdr3_length: 14; j_call: TRBJ2-7; clone_size: once
cdr3_aa: CASSEVSTDTQYF; cdr3_nt: TGCGCCAGCAGCGAGGTTAGCACAGATACGCAGTATTTT; v_call: TRBV5-1; d_call: .; cdr3_length: 13; j_call: TRBJ2-3; clone_size: few
cdr3_aa: CASSLVQSSYEQYF; cdr3_nt: TGTGCCAGCAGCTTGGTACAGTCCTCCTACGAGCAGTACTTC; v_call: TRBV5-6; d_call: .; cdr3_length: 14; j_call: TRBJ2-7; clone_size: .
cdr3_aa: CSGGNAGSGNTIYF; cdr3_nt: TGCAGCGGAGGGAATGCCGGATCGGGAAACACCATATATTTT; v_call: TRBV29-1; d_call: .; cdr3_length: 14; j_call: TRBJ1-3; clone_size: .
cdr3_aa: CASSPYRQGLAEDEQFF; cdr3_nt: TGCGCCAGCAGCCCCTACCGACAGGGACTAGCGGAGGATGAGCAGTTCTTC; v_call: TRBV5-1; d_call: TRBD2; cdr3_length: 17; j_call: TRBJ2-1; clone_size: .
cdr3_aa: CASSDRGGSSYEQYF; cdr3_nt: TGTGCCAGCAGTGACCGGGGCGGGAGCTCCTACGAGCAGTACTTC; v_call: TRBV6-1; d_call: TRBD2; cdr3_length: 15; j_call: TRBJ2-7; clone_size: few
cdr3_aa: CASSLRTASGSSWYNEQFF; cdr3_nt: TGTGCCAGCAGTTTACGGACGGCTAGCGGGAGCTCCTGGTACAATGAGCAGTTCTTC; v_call: TRBV28; d_call: TRBD2; cdr3_length: 19; j_call: TRBJ2-1; clone_size: .
cdr3_aa: CASSQGQGEGYEQYF; cdr3_nt: TGTGCCAGCAGCCAGGGACAGGGCGAGGGCTACGAGCAGTACTTC; v_call: TRBV4-2; d_call: TRBD1; cdr3_length: 15; j_call: TRBJ2-7; clone_size: .
cdr3_aa: CASRTRGLTEAFF; cdr3_nt: TGTGCCAGCAGGACCAGGGGGCTCACTGAAGCTTTCTTT; v_call: TRBV27; d_call: TRBD1; cdr3_length: 13; j_call: TRBJ1-1; clone_size: few
cdr3_aa: CASSLFGGQRYEQYF; cdr3_nt: TGTGCCAGCAGCTTATTCGGGGGACAGCGCTACGAGCAGTACTTC; v_call: TRBV7-3; d_call: .; cdr3_length: 15; j_call: TRBJ2-7; clone_size: once
cdr3_aa: CAISARDGETQYF; cdr3_nt: TGTGCCATCAGTGCGCGGGATGGGGAGACCCAGTACTTC; v_call: TRBV10-3; d_call: .; cdr3_length: 13; j_call: TRBJ2-5; clone_size: once
cdr3_aa: CASSASTGGHYEQYF; cdr3_nt: TGTGCCAGCAGCGCCTCGACAGGGGGACACTACGAGCAGTACTTC; v_call: TRBV7-8; d_call: TRBD1; cdr3_length: 15; j_call: TRBJ2-7; clone_size: .
cdr3_aa: CASSMVGATEAFF; cdr3_nt: TGTGCCAGCAGTATGGTGGGGGCCACTGAAGCTTTCTTT; v_call: TRBV27; d_call: .; cdr3_length: 13; j_call: TRBJ1-1; clone_size: .
cdr3_aa: CASSLFVEQYF; cdr3_nt: TGTGCCAGCAGTTTATTCGTCGAGCAGTACTTC; v_call: TRBV28; d_call: .; cdr3_length: 11; j_call: TRBJ2-7; clone_size: .
cdr3_aa: CASSKTGGDQPQHF; cdr3_nt: TGTGCCAGCAGCAAAACAGGGGGCGATCAGCCCCAGCATTTT; v_call: TRBV11-3; d_call: TRBD1; cdr3_length: 14; j_call: TRBJ1-5; clone_size: .
cdr3_aa: CASSRGTTNLEKLFF; cdr3_nt: TGCGCCAGCAGCAGGGGGACAACTAATTTGGAAAAACTGTTTTTT; v_call: TRBV5-1; d_call: .; cdr3_length: 15; j_call: TRBJ1-4; clone_size: .
cdr3_aa: CAWTGQLNEKLFF; cdr3_nt: TGTGCCTGGACGGGACAGCTTAATGAAAAACTGTTTTTT; v_call: TRBV30; d_call: TRBD1; cdr3_length: 13; j_call: TRBJ1-4; clone_size: .
cdr3_aa: CASSELRTMRGYEQYF; cdr3_nt: TGCGCCAGCAGTGAGCTGCGAACCATGAGGGGGTACGAGCAGTACTTC; v_call: TRBV10-2; d_call: .; cdr3_length: 16; j_call: TRBJ2-7; clone_size: .
cdr3_aa: CASRTRGLGNTIYF; cdr3_nt: TGTGCCAGCAGAACCAGGGGGCTAGGAAACACCATATATTTT; v_call: TRBV28; d_call: TRBD1; cdr3_length: 14; j_call: TRBJ1-3; clone_size: few
cdr3_aa: CASSIAPVTTKLGLLAGPQETQYF; cdr3_nt: TGTGCCAGTAGTATAGCCCCGGTCACGACCAAGCTAGGGCTACTAGCGGGACCCCAAGAGACCCAGTACTTC; v_call: TRBV19; d_call: TRBD2; cdr3_length: 24; j_call: TRBJ2-5; clone_size: .
cdr3_aa: CASSLSSPEPGELFF; cdr3_nt: TGTGCCAGCAGTTTATCAAGCCCCGAACCCGGGGAGCTGTTTTTT; v_call: TRBV28; d_call: .; cdr3_length: 15; j_call: TRBJ2-2; clone_size: .
cdr3_aa: CASSFALASLGEQYF; cdr3_nt: TGTGCCAGCAGCTTTGCGCTGGCTAGTTTGGGCGAGCAGTACTTC; v_call: TRBV7-3; d_call: .; cdr3_length: 15; j_call: TRBJ2-7; clone_size: .
cdr3_aa: CASRTTGINISYEQYF; cdr3_nt: TGCGCCAGCAGAACCACGGGGATTAATATCTCCTACGAGCAGTACTTC; v_call: TRBV5-1; d_call: .; cdr3_length: 16; j_call: TRBJ2-7; clone_size: .
cdr3_aa: CASSGRGITAYEQYF; cdr3_nt: TGTGCCAGCAGTGGAAGGGGGATAACAGCCTACGAGCAGTACTTC; v_call: TRBV28; d_call: .; cdr3_length: 15; j_call: TRBJ2-7; clone_size: few